Listed below are T cell receptor beta chains from one sample, sequenced in a study of cytomegalovirus exposure and HLA in healthy donors. The table came from immunoSEQ multiplex PCR; TCRdb's copy has only in-frame clones and leaves some out. The table shows 150,000 to 250,000 clones, with less than 80% occurring only once. Sequencing was performed on PBMCs. The source is a woman aged 25 to 39 in good health and CMV-seropositive. Each CDR3 is given with its conserved first and last residue. The D gene is left open where the match is weak. Clone size is given for some rows only: seen once, a few or many times, or a class if the clone is expanded.

abundance | j_gene | v_gene | d_gene | CDR3aa
NA | TRBJ2-1 | TRBV27 | TRBD2 | CASNFLAGLHLPGVDEQFF
NA | TRBJ2-1 | TRBV2 | TRBD2 | CASSPTLAGGGFF
NA | TRBJ2-5 | TRBV5-4 | NA | CASSPRDTRRETQYF
NA | TRBJ2-1 | TRBV6-6 | TRBD1 | CASSYFGTGNHEQFF
NA | TRBJ2-7 | TRBV7-7 | TRBD2 | CASSEGPAGVHEQYF
NA | TRBJ2-3 | TRBV6-5 | NA | CASSIGLRTDTQYF
NA | TRBJ2-3 | TRBV4-2 | NA | CASSPFKRVADTQYF
NA | TRBJ2-5 | TRBV18 | NA | CASSPTSGQETQYF
once | TRBJ2-2 | TRBV6-6 | TRBD2 | CASSLGLAATVGELFF
NA | TRBJ2-1 | TRBV14 | NA | CASSQASLQFF
NA | TRBJ2-3 | TRBV5-5 | TRBD2 | CASSFDGRNTDTQYF
NA | TRBJ1-5 | TRBV19 | NA | CASSILGGNQPQHF
NA | TRBJ2-7 | TRBV14 | TRBD2 | CASSRTSGRSSYEQYF
NA | TRBJ1-6 | TRBV6-1 | NA | CASSDRARHQSQGDPLHF
few | TRBJ2-4 | TRBV4-1 | TRBD2 | CASSQDPAGGNKNIQYF
NA | TRBJ2-7 | TRBV30 | NA | CAWSQGIAYEQYF
NA | TRBJ1-1 | TRBV29-1 | NA | CSVADYRDTEAFF
few | TRBJ2-7 | TRBV7-9 | TRBD2 | CASSLVSGGFEEQYF
few | TRBJ2-2 | TRBV7-7 | TRBD2 | CASSAPLAGGKNTGELFF
NA | TRBJ1-2 | TRBV30 | NA | CAWSVAFYGYTF
NA | TRBJ1-1 | TRBV7-6 | NA | CASSYSGGNTEAFF
NA | TRBJ1-2 | TRBV28 | TRBD1 | CASSSSGTGSYGYTF
NA | TRBJ2-3 | TRBV5-5 | NA | CASSFFSGGGLGDTQYF
NA | TRBJ2-3 | TRBV4-3 | TRBD2 | CASSQGTSSTDTQYF
NA | TRBJ2-1 | TRBV18 | TRBD1 | CASSKQGAPDNEQFF
NA | TRBJ2-7 | TRBV29-1 | TRBD1 | CSYDPTGGGYEQYF
NA | TRBJ2-7 | TRBV7-2 | NA | CASSLPVRQASYEQYF
NA | TRBJ1-1 | TRBV18 | NA | CASSPRQTENTEAFF
NA | TRBJ1-1 | TRBV19 | NA | CASNTPGHDTEAFF
NA | TRBJ2-7 | TRBV11-3 | NA | CASSRAGEGAYEQYF
NA | TRBJ2-7 | TRBV6-5 | NA | CASSRAGTPSYEQYF
NA | TRBJ1-1 | TRBV2 | NA | CASSLAGTRITTEAFF
NA | TRBJ1-4 | TRBV11-3 | NA | CASSPGGMEKLFF
once | TRBJ2-2 | TRBV11-2 | NA | CASSSRGSVSGELFF
NA | TRBJ1-4 | TRBV5-8 | NA | CACQADTEKLFF
NA | TRBJ1-2 | TRBV7-9 | NA | CASSFRGGYTF
few | TRBJ2-7 | TRBV4-3 | NA | CASSQGLQYEQYF
NA | TRBJ1-5 | TRBV2 | TRBD1 | CASSEKAGGGSNQPQHF
NA | TRBJ1-5 | TRBV4-2 | NA | CASSRALDLTTPEYSNQPQHF
few | TRBJ1-4 | TRBV6-6 | TRBD1 | CASSKTGIGEKLFF
NA | TRBJ2-5 | TRBV6-1 | TRBD2 | CASIVTSGVETQYF
NA | TRBJ2-7 | TRBV5-1 | TRBD1 | CASSLVAGGFNEQYF
NA | TRBJ1-2 | TRBV19 | TRBD1 | CATSGTGPYGYTF
NA | TRBJ1-5 | TRBV4-1 | NA | CASSQEAMAGRGNQPQHF
NA | TRBJ1-2 | TRBV27 | TRBD1 | CASKNPTGGKYGYTF
few | TRBJ1-1 | TRBV5-4 | NA | CASRASLRNTEAFF
NA | TRBJ2-5 | TRBV11-2 | TRBD1 | CASSLDHRGRQETQYF
once | TRBJ2-7 | TRBV5-1 | TRBD1 | CASSRDRMSYEQYF